These 5 T cell receptor beta chains were sequenced from one sample in a study of identical twins. TCRdb called the 5' RACE reads again in MiXCR, with one record for every CDR3 protein. The table shows a few hundred thousand distinct CDR3 sequences, with nearly 10% occurring only once. This same sample was also taken into another study, of yellow fever vaccine responses in identical twins.

Sample: PBMCs. These receptors were taken from a woman aged 18-29 years in good health.

V gene TRBV28 combines with J gene TRBJ2-1, with 11 bases matching TRBD2. The trim removed 5 bases at V and 7 bases at J, leaving 13 bases unmatched. The CDR3 loop spans 17 amino acids. Germline V CDR1 and CDR2: MDHEN, SYDVKM. CDR3 loop: CASSETSGALYFNEQFF. The CDR3, as DNA: TGTGCCAGCAGTGAGACTAGCGGGGCCCTTTATTTTAATGAGCAGTTCTTC.

This clonotype appeared many times. The chain recombines TRBV12-3 or TRBV12-4 with TRBJ2-1, with D maybe TRBD1 (5 bases). Between the trimmed V and J ends, which lost 6 bases and 7 bases, there was a span of 19 bases. This CDR3 comprises 15 residues. CDR3 region: CASSYSWGLGNEQFF. CDR3 coding DNA: TGTGCCAGCAGCTACAGCTGGGGCTTAGGTAATGAGCAGTTCTTC.

This clonotype was observed many times. The chain recombines TRBV12-3 or TRBV12-4 with TRBJ2-1; possible D gene TRBD1, 5 bases. The CDR3 is made up of 16 amino acids. V lost 1 base to trimming and J lost 7 bases, with 17 bases between them. Here the CDR3 reads CASSLGGRADRNEQFF. CDR3 nucleotide sequence: TGTGCCAGCAGTTTAGGTGGCAGGGCGGATCGGAATGAGCAGTTCTTC.

The chain employs TRBV20-1 and TRBJ1-2; D is unresolved. The CDR3 runs to 14 residues. The germline gives CDR1 DFQATT, CDR2 SNEGSKA (reference sequence). Trimming pared 3 bases from V and 5 bases from J, leaving 16 bases between. Here the CDR3 reads CSASGQTSEYGYTF. Written as DNA, the CDR3 is TGCAGTGCTAGTGGTCAGACGTCTGAGTATGGCTACACCTTC.

There are a few counts of this clonotype. The J gene is TRBJ2-1, the V gene TRBV28; TRBD1 might be the D (6 bases). The V gene's germline CDR1 is MDHEN and CDR2 SYDVKM. Trimming stripped 6 bases from V and 3 bases from J, with 15 bases between. CDR3 length equals 15 residues. The DNA of the CDR3 is TGTGCCAGCAGCCGACCCCCGGGACACTACAATGAGCAGTTCTTC. It yields the protein CASSRPPGHYNEQFF. Full variable domain (rest looked up from reference TRBV28 and TRBJ2-1): DVKVTQSSRYLVKRTGEKVFLECVQDMDHENMFWYRQDPGLGLRLIYFSYDVKMKEKGDIPEGYSVSREKKERFSLILESASTNQTSMYLCASSRPPGHYNEQFFGPGTRLTVL.